This TCR beta chain is from a study of shared T cell receptors in the human thymus. Sequencing was performed with immunoSEQ multiplex PCR; in TCRdb, only in-frame clones are kept and a portion is missing. The data contain some 700,000 clones, approximately 88% of them seen just once; the ten biggest clones take up over 0.008%. Germline V gene data show CDR1 as SQVTM and CDR2 as ANQGSEA. The CDR3 has 18 residues. The V segment lost 3 bases and the J segment 6 bases; nucleotides outside the gene matches: 16. The data also belong to a second study, concerning human thymus T cells. That work contributes: The donor group consisted of healthy Finnish infants who were having corrective surgery for congenital heart defects. During corrective heart surgery, resections were taken, and the thymus tissue came from them. V and J genes seemed to be used with bias in thymic and blood repertoires. Related research described strongly overlapping thymic repertoires in unrelated people.

The rearrangement uses TRBV29-1 and TRBJ2-1; 11 bases are a match to TRBD1. This receptor was taken from a boy under two years old with a congenital heart defect. The sequenced sample was thymocytes. This chain's CDR3 is CSVDLSSPGTGGSNEQFF. Here the CDR3 DNA reads TGCAGCGTTGACTTGTCCTCACCCGGGACAGGGGGGAGCAATGAGCAGTTCTTC.